The sequence of this TCR beta chain was determined in a study of blood T cell repertoires in COVID-19. Trimming removed 6 bases at V and 5 bases at J, with 19 bases between. The CDR3 runs to 15 residues. CDR1 MRHNA and CDR2 SNTAGT come from the germline V gene. Sequenced by immunoSEQ multiplex PCR; TCRdb stores in-frame clones only, minus some. The profile shows 150,000 to 200,000 clones, roughly nine tenths of them singletons. The source is a woman aged 60-75 years with COVID-19, enrolled during active disease. The rearrangement joins TRBV6-4 to TRBJ2-5; perhaps TRBD2 as D (6 bases). The sequencing sample was made of peripheral blood. CDR3 DNA: TGTGCCAGCAGAGCGGGCGGACGGGCGTGGGAGACCCAGTACTTC. Its protein product is CASRAGGRAWETQYF.